Below, 12 T cell receptor beta chains from the same sample are listed, as sequenced in a study of regulatory dendritic cells for organ transplantation. Profiling relied on immunoSEQ multiplex PCR, and the TCRdb table lists in-frame clones only, not all of them. The table records roughly 12,000 clones, about nine tenths of them present only once. CFSE-labeled sorted T cells met regulatory or mature dendritic cells for roughly 5 days. Antigens for these TCRs are unknown. Sequencing used naive CD8+ T cells from blood cultured with regulatory dendritic cells. Sample subset: CD45RA+ naive T cells. Source of these receptors: a human donor in good health.

This clone is a singleton in its sample. CDR3 DNA sequence: TGTGCCAGCAGCGTAGGGGGACAGGGGGCCGAGGGGCTTGGCTACACCTTC. It codes for CASSVGGQGAEGLGYTF. V is TRBV9 and J is TRBJ1-2; 12 nucleotides match TRBD1. V dropped 0 bases and J dropped 7; count of bases not matched to a gene: 10. The CDR3 covers 17 residues. Germline V gene lookup returns CDR1 SGDLS and CDR2 YYNGEE.

This chain links TRBV7-3 with TRBJ1-1, with D perhaps matching TRBD1 (5 bases). Germline loops: CDR1 SGHTA, CDR2 FQGTGA. The CDR3 runs 13 residues. Trimming removed 0 bases from V and 7 bases from J, with 9 bases in between. The CDR3 reads CASSLTGLDEAFF. The CDR3 bases are TGTGCCAGCAGCTTAACGGGGCTGGATGAAGCTTTCTTT.

This sequence joins TRBV18 and TRBJ1-6, with 8 bases fitting TRBD1. V dropped 6 bases and J dropped 4; count of bases not matched to a gene: 2. This CDR3 is built from 14 residues. Per the germline V gene, CDR1 is KGHSH and CDR2 is LQKENI. The CDR3 DNA is TGTGCCAGCTCGCGGGACAGGTATAATTCACCCCTCCACTTT. Its protein is CASSRDRYNSPLHF.

The V call is TRBV4-2, the J call TRBJ2-5, with 8 bases lining up with TRBD1. Germline values: CDR1 LGHNA, CDR2 YNFKEQ. With 0 bases clipped from V and 5 bases from J, the junction kept 11 bases outside the gene matches. The CDR3 has 17 residues. The CDR3 loop reads CASSQDPETGAEETQYF. The CDR3 region has the DNA TGTGCCAGCAGCCAAGATCCCGAGACAGGGGCTGAGGAGACCCAGTACTTC.

This clone has more than one count but fewer than ten. The rearrangement uses TRBV7-2 and TRBJ1-1; D is ambiguous. The CDR3 is made up of 15 amino acids. V was shortened by 2 bases and J by 0 bases, with 10 bases between the two germline ends. Germline CDR1 SGHTA, CDR2 FQGNSA. DNA for the CDR3: TGTGCCAGCAGCTTATTTGAGACGATGAACACTGAAGCTTTCTTT. Translating gives CASSLFETMNTEAFF.

As concerns this clone: Germline is not matched at one junction end, which may reflect a read error. The rearrangement joins TRBV27 to TRBJ2-7; D might be TRBD1 or TRBD2, each matching 6 bases. The CDR3 runs 13 residues. CDR1 is MNHEY and CDR2 is SMNVEV in the germline V gene (reference sequence). CDR3 sequence (DNA): TGTGCCAGCGGTTTTGGGGGGCTTGCCGAGCAGTACTTC. Translating gives CASGFGGLAEQYF.

This sequence joins TRBV21-1 and TRBJ1-5; the table assigns TRBD1, which was not confirmed against the DNA. TRBV21-1 is an annotated pseudogene. CDR3 length: 17 amino acids. In DNA, the CDR3 is TGTGCCAGCAGCAAAGCAGCCAAGACAGTATCTATCAGCCCCCAGCATTTT. This encodes CASSKAAKTVSISPQHF.

V usage is TRBV4-2 and J usage is TRBJ2-7; TRBD2 agrees at 15 bases. V shed 3 bases, J shed 7 bases, and the junction held 22 bases outside the gene matches. The CDR3 runs to 21 residues. CDR1 and CDR2 from the germline V gene are LGHNA and YNFKEQ. The CDR3 region is CASSQDRYLGLAGGLIGEQYF. The CDR3 DNA follows: TGTGCCAGCAGCCAGGATCGCTATCTCGGACTAGCGGGGGGGTTGATAGGGGAGCAGTACTTC.

This clone was seen only a few times. The rearrangement links TRBV4-1 to TRBJ1-1; D not certain. The CDR3 extends over 15 amino acids. The germline V and J ends were trimmed by 0 bases and 3 bases, with 11 bases remaining between them. The germline V gene encodes CDR1 MGHRA and CDR2 YSYEKL. The CDR3 sequence: CASSQDPGPYTEAFF. The CDR3 nucleotides are TGCGCCAGCAGCCAAGATCCCGGGCCCTACACTGAAGCTTTCTTT.

This clone was seen only a few times. J is TRBJ1-4 and V is TRBV27; D is perhaps TRBD1 (5 bases). Looked up from germline, CDR1 is MNHEY and CDR2 is SMNVEV (reference sequence). Trimming took 10 bases from V and 4 from J, leaving 13 bases between them. The CDR3 is 13 amino acids. DNA of the CDR3: TGTGCCACCAGGGCGGGAAGTAATGAAAAACTGTTTTTT. It codes for CATRAGSNEKLFF.

The CDR3: CASAEAGGVTDTQYF. The CDR3 coding sequence is TGTGCCAGCGCCGAAGCGGGAGGGGTCACAGATACGCAGTATTTT. The chain recombines TRBV19 with TRBJ2-3; 10 bases are shared with TRBD2. Germline CDR1 reads LNHDA; CDR2 reads SQIVND (reference sequence). The CDR3 covers 15 residues. V lost 9 bases and J lost 2; bases outside the gene matches: 8.

The chain carries TRBV10-2 and TRBJ2-1, with D unclear. Germline V lookup: CDR1 WSHSY, CDR2 SAAADI. The V end was cut by 6 bases, the J end by 8 bases, with 8 bases between. CDR3 length: 11 residues. The CDR3 coding sequence is TGCGCCAGCAGGGAAATAGATGAGCAGTTCTTC. This gives the protein CASREIDEQFF.